Listed below are T cell receptor beta chains from one sample, sequenced in a study of OX40 agonist ivuxolimab in advanced cancers. Measured with immunoSEQ multiplex PCR; TCRdb has only the in-frame clones, and not every one. Of about 63,000 clones in the sample, around 90% were seen once. The sample was CD4+ or CD8+ T cells sorted from blood, taken in a trial of the OX40 agonist ivuxolimab. The receptors were sampled from an adult with an advanced solid tumor such as melanoma, head and neck, liver or kidney cancer. CDR3s include the opening cysteine and the closing phenylalanine or tryptophan. Each record gives: D gene, J gene, clone size, V gene, CDR3 DNA, CDR3 protein. A D gene is named only where the DNA matches it firmly. Expanded clones get a size class; other rows say once, few or many, or leave the size out.

d_gene: -; j_gene: TRBJ2-2; abundance: -; v_gene: TRBV18; CDR3nt: TGTGCCAGCTCACCGGACCCCCCGAACACCGGGGAGCTGTTTTTT; CDR3aa: CASSPDPPNTGELFF
d_gene: -; j_gene: TRBJ2-5; abundance: once; v_gene: TRBV2; CDR3nt: TGTGCCAGCAGTGAGGAAGAGACCCAGTACTTC; CDR3aa: CASSEEETQYF
d_gene: -; j_gene: TRBJ1-1; abundance: -; v_gene: TRBV18; CDR3nt: TGTGCCAGCTCACCGCCAATTCCGACCTCTGAAGCTTTCTTT; CDR3aa: CASSPPIPTSEAFF
d_gene: TRBD2; j_gene: TRBJ2-7; abundance: once; v_gene: TRBV2; CDR3nt: TGTGCCAGCAGTGCGGGACTAGCGGGATCAGGGGGGTCCTACGAGCAGTACTTC; CDR3aa: CASSAGLAGSGGSYEQYF
d_gene: TRBD2; j_gene: TRBJ2-7; abundance: -; v_gene: TRBV7-2; CDR3nt: TGTGCCAGCAGCTTAGAGCGGGAGTACGAGCAGTACTTC; CDR3aa: CASSLEREYEQYF
d_gene: -; j_gene: TRBJ2-6; abundance: few; v_gene: TRBV19; CDR3nt: TGTGCCAGTAGCTCGGCCCTCTCTGGGGCCAACGTCCTGACTTTC; CDR3aa: CASSSALSGANVLTF
d_gene: -; j_gene: TRBJ1-2; abundance: -; v_gene: TRBV28; CDR3nt: TGTGCCAGCAGTCGAGCAGGTGGGGGGAATGATGGCTACACCTTC; CDR3aa: CASSRAGGGNDGYTF
d_gene: TRBD1; j_gene: TRBJ1-2; abundance: -; v_gene: TRBV25-1; CDR3nt: TGTGCCAGCAGTGCTGCCTTCGGACAGGGGGGAAAGGGCTACACCTTC; CDR3aa: CASSAAFGQGGKGYTF
d_gene: TRBD1; j_gene: TRBJ2-3; abundance: -; v_gene: TRBV5-1; CDR3nt: TGCGCCAGCGCACCACCCCCGGGACAGGGGGATCATACGCAGTATTTT; CDR3aa: CASAPPPGQGDHTQYF
d_gene: TRBD1; j_gene: TRBJ2-1; abundance: -; v_gene: TRBV5-4; CDR3nt: TGTGCCAGCAGCTTATTGACAGGGAATGAGCAGTTCTTC; CDR3aa: CASSLLTGNEQFF
d_gene: -; j_gene: TRBJ1-3; abundance: -; v_gene: TRBV9; CDR3nt: TGTGCCAGCAGCGGACGGGGGACCATCTCTGGAAACACCATATATTTT; CDR3aa: CASSGRGTISGNTIYF
d_gene: -; j_gene: TRBJ1-1; abundance: -; v_gene: TRBV5-4; CDR3nt: TGTGCCAGCAGTGTCCAGGGGCGCGAAGGCACTGAAGCTTTCTTT; CDR3aa: CASSVQGREGTEAFF
d_gene: -; j_gene: TRBJ1-2; abundance: -; v_gene: TRBV29-1; CDR3nt: TGCAGCGTTGAAGTTGCCAGGGGCAGTGGTGGCTACACCTTC; CDR3aa: CSVEVARGSGGYTF
d_gene: TRBD1; j_gene: TRBJ1-2; abundance: once; v_gene: TRBV5-4; CDR3nt: TGTGCCAGCAGCCCTCACTATTCGGGACAGGGAAGTTATGGCTACACCTTC; CDR3aa: CASSPHYSGQGSYGYTF
d_gene: TRBD1; j_gene: TRBJ1-2; abundance: -; v_gene: TRBV6-6; CDR3nt: TGTGCCAGCAGTGGGACAGCCCAACTCTTCTATGGCTACACCTTC; CDR3aa: CASSGTAQLFYGYTF
d_gene: -; j_gene: TRBJ1-1; abundance: -; v_gene: TRBV30; CDR3nt: TGTGCCTGGTCCTGGCGGCGAGGGACTGAAGCTTTCTTT; CDR3aa: CAWSWRRGTEAFF
d_gene: TRBD1; j_gene: TRBJ2-6; abundance: -; v_gene: TRBV5-4; CDR3nt: TGTGCCAGCAGCCCCCCGGACAGGGCTGGGGCCAACGTCCTGACTTTC; CDR3aa: CASSPPDRAGANVLTF
d_gene: TRBD2; j_gene: TRBJ2-1; abundance: -; v_gene: TRBV4-3; CDR3nt: TGCGCCAGCAGCCACGATTCTAGCGGCACTTACAATGAGCAGTTCTTC; CDR3aa: CASSHDSSGTYNEQFF
d_gene: -; j_gene: TRBJ1-1; abundance: -; v_gene: TRBV14; CDR3nt: TGTGCCAGCAGCCGGTCTTTGAACACTGAAGCTTTCTTT; CDR3aa: CASSRSLNTEAFF
d_gene: -; j_gene: TRBJ1-4; abundance: -; v_gene: TRBV11-2; CDR3nt: TGTGCCAGCAGCTTAGGCCCCGGTGCAACTAATGAAAAACTGTTTTTT; CDR3aa: CASSLGPGATNEKLFF
d_gene: TRBD2; j_gene: TRBJ2-7; abundance: -; v_gene: TRBV6-5; CDR3nt: TGTGCCAGCAGTTCCGACAGCGGGAGAATCTCCTACGAGCAGTACTTC; CDR3aa: CASSSDSGRISYEQYF
d_gene: TRBD1; j_gene: TRBJ1-4; abundance: -; v_gene: TRBV10-1; CDR3nt: TGCGCCAGCAGTGAGTCACGGGACAGGGGTGAAAAACTGTTTTTT; CDR3aa: CASSESRDRGEKLFF
d_gene: -; j_gene: TRBJ2-7; abundance: -; v_gene: TRBV18; CDR3nt: TGTGCCAGCTCACCACGCGGGGGCCCCGGGGGCGCTTCCTACGAGCAGTACTTC; CDR3aa: CASSPRGGPGGASYEQYF
d_gene: -; j_gene: TRBJ1-2; abundance: -; v_gene: TRBV1; CDR3nt: TGCACCAGCAGGATCATGTGTCGAAAGACCTATGGCTACACCTTC; CDR3aa: CTSRIMCRKTYGYTF
d_gene: -; j_gene: TRBJ2-1; abundance: -; v_gene: TRBV5-1; CDR3nt: TGCGCCAGCAGCCCGCGGCGGCAGTGGGACAATGAGCAGTTCTTC; CDR3aa: CASSPRRQWDNEQFF
d_gene: TRBD1; j_gene: TRBJ2-2; abundance: -; v_gene: TRBV19; CDR3nt: TGTGCCAGTAGACTGACAGGGGGCACCGGGGAGCTGTTTTTT; CDR3aa: CASRLTGGTGELFF
d_gene: TRBD1; j_gene: TRBJ1-1; abundance: few; v_gene: TRBV5-1; CDR3nt: TGCGCCAGCAGTAGACAGGGTCCCAACACTGAAGCTTTCTTT; CDR3aa: CASSRQGPNTEAFF
d_gene: TRBD2; j_gene: TRBJ2-1; abundance: once; v_gene: TRBV7-3; CDR3nt: TGTGCCAGCAGCTTCGGCGGGAGGGGTGAGCAGTTCTTC; CDR3aa: CASSFGGRGEQFF
d_gene: TRBD2; j_gene: TRBJ2-7; abundance: -; v_gene: TRBV5-4; CDR3nt: TGTGCCAGCAGCCCATGGCCTAGCGGGATCCCCTACGAGCAGTACTTC; CDR3aa: CASSPWPSGIPYEQYF
d_gene: TRBD2; j_gene: TRBJ2-1; abundance: once; v_gene: TRBV29-1; CDR3nt: TGCAGCGCCCAGCTAGCGGGACCCTACAATGAGCAGTTCTTC; CDR3aa: CSAQLAGPYNEQFF
d_gene: -; j_gene: TRBJ1-5; abundance: -; v_gene: TRBV19; CDR3nt: TGTGCCAGTAGTATTCTGTCCCTTCCCGGGCAGCCCCAGCATTTT; CDR3aa: CASSILSLPGQPQHF
d_gene: TRBD1; j_gene: TRBJ2-7; abundance: -; v_gene: TRBV28; CDR3nt: TGTGCCAGCAGTCCAATACGGACAGGCTACGAGCAGTACTTC; CDR3aa: CASSPIRTGYEQYF
d_gene: -; j_gene: TRBJ2-2; abundance: -; v_gene: TRBV5-1; CDR3nt: TGCGCCAGCAGCCGAGGGGGGATTCCCGGGGAGCTGTTTTTT; CDR3aa: CASSRGGIPGELFF
d_gene: TRBD2; j_gene: TRBJ2-1; abundance: -; v_gene: TRBV7-8; CDR3nt: TGTGCCAGCAGCTTCGGAAATGGGCGGGGGAGAAACAATGAGCAGTTCTTC; CDR3aa: CASSFGNGRGRNNEQFF
d_gene: -; j_gene: TRBJ1-6; abundance: -; v_gene: TRBV13; CDR3nt: TGTGCCAGCAGCTTAGCGGGCAGGTCCCAGGGTAATTCACCCCTCCACTTT; CDR3aa: CASSLAGRSQGNSPLHF
d_gene: -; j_gene: TRBJ1-2; abundance: -; v_gene: TRBV7-9; CDR3nt: TGTGCCAGCAGCTTCTCGGGAGCCTCGGTCCACACCTTC; CDR3aa: CASSFSGASVHTF
d_gene: TRBD1; j_gene: TRBJ1-4; abundance: -; v_gene: TRBV25-1; CDR3nt: TGTGCCAGCAGACAGGGGGTAGGTGAAAAACTGTTTTTT; CDR3aa: CASRQGVGEKLFF
d_gene: TRBD2; j_gene: TRBJ2-1; abundance: -; v_gene: TRBV5-1; CDR3nt: TGCGCCAGCGGGACTAGCGGGAGCCTTTCCTACAATGAGCAGTTCTTC; CDR3aa: CASGTSGSLSYNEQFF
d_gene: TRBD2; j_gene: TRBJ2-7; abundance: -; v_gene: TRBV18; CDR3nt: TGTGCCAGCTCACCCGGGGGACTAGCGTCCTACGAGCAGTACTTC; CDR3aa: CASSPGGLASYEQYF
d_gene: TRBD2; j_gene: TRBJ2-5; abundance: -; v_gene: TRBV5-1; CDR3nt: TGCGCCAGCAGCGACGGACTAGCGGCCCAAGAGACCCAGTACTTC; CDR3aa: CASSDGLAAQETQYF
d_gene: -; j_gene: TRBJ1-2; abundance: -; v_gene: TRBV5-1; CDR3nt: TGCGCCAGCAGCCCCTATCCGCAGGGGAGTGGTGGCTACACCTTC; CDR3aa: CASSPYPQGSGGYTF
d_gene: TRBD1; j_gene: TRBJ1-2; abundance: -; v_gene: TRBV18; CDR3nt: TGTGCCAGCTCCCTGGACAGGGACGGCTATGGCTACACCTTC; CDR3aa: CASSLDRDGYGYTF
d_gene: -; j_gene: TRBJ1-3; abundance: -; v_gene: TRBV5-5; CDR3nt: TGTGCCAGCAGCTTGGTAGCAGGGGACGGAAACACCATATATTTT; CDR3aa: CASSLVAGDGNTIYF
d_gene: -; j_gene: TRBJ2-7; abundance: -; v_gene: TRBV6-1; CDR3nt: TGTGCCAGCAGTGAATGGCGCGAGCAGTACTTC; CDR3aa: CASSEWREQYF
d_gene: TRBD1; j_gene: TRBJ2-1; abundance: -; v_gene: TRBV7-2; CDR3nt: TGTGCCAGCAGCCCGGGGACAGGGGCGAATGAGCAGTTCTTC; CDR3aa: CASSPGTGANEQFF
d_gene: -; j_gene: TRBJ2-5; abundance: -; v_gene: TRBV30; CDR3nt: TGTGCCTGGAGATGGGGGGCCTTGGAGACCCAGTACTTC; CDR3aa: CAWRWGALETQYF
d_gene: TRBD1; j_gene: TRBJ2-3; abundance: -; v_gene: TRBV9; CDR3nt: TGTGCCAGCAGCCCACCGGGACAGTACACAACCAGGGAAGATACGCAGTATTTT; CDR3aa: CASSPPGQYTTREDTQYF
d_gene: -; j_gene: TRBJ2-4; abundance: -; v_gene: TRBV6-1; CDR3nt: TGTGCCAGCAACCCTCCGGGGCAGGGCAACATTCAGTACTTC; CDR3aa: CASNPPGQGNIQYF
d_gene: TRBD1; j_gene: TRBJ1-3; abundance: -; v_gene: TRBV4-1; CDR3nt: TGCGCCAGCAGCCTCGGACAGGGGCTAAGGAGAGGAAACACCATATATTTT; CDR3aa: CASSLGQGLRRGNTIYF
d_gene: TRBD1; j_gene: TRBJ2-1; abundance: -; v_gene: TRBV19; CDR3nt: TGTGCCAGTACCGGGACAGTTTACAATGAGCAGTTCTTC; CDR3aa: CASTGTVYNEQFF
d_gene: -; j_gene: TRBJ2-7; abundance: -; v_gene: TRBV28; CDR3nt: TGTGCCAGCAGTTTAGGGGGTCCCTACGAGCAGTACTTC; CDR3aa: CASSLGGPYEQYF
d_gene: TRBD2; j_gene: TRBJ2-3; abundance: -; v_gene: TRBV15; CDR3nt: TGTGCCACCAGCAGAGTCATAGCGGGGTACTCAGATACGCAGTATTTT; CDR3aa: CATSRVIAGYSDTQYF
d_gene: TRBD2; j_gene: TRBJ2-7; abundance: -; v_gene: TRBV6-5; CDR3nt: TGTGCCAGCAGTTCCCTTAGCGGGATAAACTCCTACGAGCAGTACTTC; CDR3aa: CASSSLSGINSYEQYF
d_gene: -; j_gene: TRBJ2-1; abundance: -; v_gene: TRBV19; CDR3nt: TGTGCCAGTAGTATGGCGGTTGAGCAGTTCTTC; CDR3aa: CASSMAVEQFF
d_gene: -; j_gene: TRBJ2-3; abundance: once; v_gene: TRBV5-1; CDR3nt: TGCGCCAGCAGCTTGGAAAGGGCCGGGCGGCCCCGTGGGGCAGATACGCAGTATTTT; CDR3aa: CASSLERAGRPRGADTQYF
d_gene: -; j_gene: TRBJ2-5; abundance: -; v_gene: TRBV25-1; CDR3nt: TGTGCCAGCAGTGATACAAGGACTACGGGGACCCAGTACTTC; CDR3aa: CASSDTRTTGTQYF
d_gene: TRBD1; j_gene: TRBJ1-6; abundance: once; v_gene: TRBV30; CDR3nt: TGTGCCTGGAGTGTAGGACAGGGGAATTCACCCCTCCACTTT; CDR3aa: CAWSVGQGNSPLHF
d_gene: -; j_gene: TRBJ1-2; abundance: once; v_gene: TRBV30; CDR3nt: TGTGCCTGGGGAGCCGGAGGGACTGGGGTGAGCTACACCTTC; CDR3aa: CAWGAGGTGVSYTF
d_gene: TRBD1; j_gene: TRBJ1-2; abundance: -; v_gene: TRBV29-1; CDR3nt: TGCAGCGTTGAAAGGACAGGGGGCAGGGGTGGCTACACCTTC; CDR3aa: CSVERTGGRGGYTF
d_gene: -; j_gene: TRBJ1-1; abundance: -; v_gene: TRBV2; CDR3nt: TGTGCCAGCAGAGATGGGGACGGATTACCAATGAACACTGAAGCTTTCTTT; CDR3aa: CASRDGDGLPMNTEAFF